These 30 T cell receptor beta chains were all obtained from the same sample, sequenced in a study of T cell changes during pregnancy in multiple sclerosis. TCRdb keeps only in-frame clones here, not all; method: immunoSEQ multiplex PCR. The table has tens of thousands of clones, roughly 91% seen once. The sequences come from CD4+ T cells from peripheral blood mononuclear cells, collected in the first trimester of pregnancy. The receptors derive from a female donor in good health, enrolled as a control in a pregnancy study.

The rearrangement uses TRBV7-9 and TRBJ2-3; the D gene is possibly TRBD2 (6 bases). Per germline, CDR1 SEHNR and CDR2 FQNEAQ (reference sequence). The CDR3 runs 16 residues. Trimming took 5 bases from V and 1 from J, leaving 16 bases between them. The CDR3 DNA follows: TGTGCCAGCAGCCAAAGGGAGGTAGCGGGCACAGATACGCAGTATTTT. Protein: CASSQREVAGTDTQYF. Together with reference TRBV7-9 and TRBJ2-3, the CDR3 gives the full variable domain: DTGVSQNPRHKITKRGQNVTFRCDPISEHNRLYWYRQTLGQGPEFLTYFQNEAQLEKSRLLSDRFSAERPKGSFSTLEIQRTEQGDSAMYLCASSQREVAGTDTQYFGPGTRLTVL.

The CDR3 reads CASSVDMRAHYGYTF. DNA for the CDR3: TGTGCCAGCAGCGTAGATATGCGGGCTCACTATGGCTACACCTTC. The rearrangement joins TRBV9 to TRBJ1-2; D gene ambiguous. V lost 0 bases and J lost 3, with 12 bases in between. The CDR3 has 15 residues. CDR1 and CDR2 (germline): SGDLS, YYNGEE.

This chain links TRBV2 with TRBJ1-4; TRBD1 matches at 7 bases. Germline CDR1 and CDR2: SNHLY and FYNNEI. The CDR3 totals 14 residues. The V and J ends lost 5 bases and 8 bases, in that order; junction bases with no gene match: 8. Written as DNA, the CDR3 is TGTGCCAGCAGTCAACAGGGGCCTCGCGAAAAACTGTTTTTT. Its protein product is CASSQQGPREKLFF.

This chain joins TRBV10-3 and TRBJ2-1; 9 bases agree with TRBD2. Germline V lookup: CDR1 ENHRY, CDR2 SYGVKD. The V segment lost 4 bases and the J segment 6 bases; nucleotides outside the gene matches: 4. The CDR3 sequence is 14 residues long. The CDR3 bases are TGTGCCATCAGTGGCGCGGGGGGGCTCAATGAGCAGTTCTTC. It codes for CAISGAGGLNEQFF.

This chain links TRBV7-9 with TRBJ2-5, with D possibly TRBD1 on 6 matching bases. This CDR3 has 13 residues. Trimming left V 2 bases short and J 5 bases short, with 9 bases between. Germline loops: CDR1 SEHNR, CDR2 FQNEAQ (reference sequence). CDR3 DNA sequence: TGTGCCAGCAGCTTACAGGGGCGGGAGACCCAGTACTTC. It codes for CASSLQGRETQYF.

V gene TRBV6-5 combines with J gene TRBJ1-5; 8 nucleotides align to TRBD1. CDR1 is MNHEY, CDR2 SVGAGI, per germline. The ends lost 7 bases at V and 3 bases at J; junction bases unmatched: 8. The CDR3 has 15 amino acids. The CDR3 sequence is CASNPGQVVNQPQHF. The CDR3 DNA reads TGTGCCAGCAATCCGGGACAGGTGGTCAATCAGCCCCAGCATTTT.

V gene TRBV2 combines with J gene TRBJ2-3; 10 bases map to TRBD2. With V trimmed by 8 bases and J by 2 bases, 13 bases remained unmatched. Germline values: CDR1 SNHLY, CDR2 FYNNEI. This CDR3 is built from 17 residues. CDR3 nucleotides: TGTGCCAGCTCGGAAGGGGCTAGCGGGGGTGCCACAGATACGCAGTATTTT. Residues: CASSEGASGGATDTQYF.

This sequence joins TRBV2 and TRBJ2-3; TRBD2 agrees at 11 bases. The V and J ends lost 7 bases and 5 bases, in that order; junction bases with no gene match: 5. Germline V gene data show CDR1 as SNHLY and CDR2 as FYNNEI. This CDR3 is 14 amino acids long. The CDR3, as DNA: TGTGCCAGCACCCAAGGACTAGCGGGAGATACGCAGTATTTT. It translates to CASTQGLAGDTQYF.

The genes are TRBV19 and TRBJ1-2; TRBD1 matches at 9 bases. Germline CDR1 LNHDA, CDR2 SQIVND (reference sequence). Trimming cost V 7 bases and J 3 bases; bases outside gene matches: 9. The CDR3 totals 15 residues. CDR3 amino acids: CASTIRQGEDYGYTF. The DNA for the CDR3 is TGTGCCAGTACCATCAGACAGGGGGAAGACTATGGCTACACCTTC.

The chain employs TRBV6-6 and TRBJ2-7, with D possibly TRBD2 on 6 matching bases. CDR3 length equals 13 residues. Looked up from germline, CDR1 is MNHNY and CDR2 is SVGAGI (reference sequence). The V end lost 6 bases, the J end lost 0 bases, and 9 bases lay between the germline ends. The CDR3 bases are TGTGCCAGCAGGGGGGACTTCTCCTACGAGCAGTACTTC. Amino acids: CASRGDFSYEQYF.

The V gene is TRBV28, the J gene TRBJ2-7; the match to TRBD1 covers 8 bases. The germline CDR1 and CDR2 sequences are MDHEN and SYDVKM. V lost 3 bases, J lost 1 base, and 5 bases stayed unmatched. CDR3 length: 15 amino acids. The CDR3 loop is CASSFRDRTSYEQYF. CDR3 nucleotides: TGTGCCAGCAGTTTTAGGGACAGGACATCCTACGAGCAGTACTTC.

The chain has TRBV4-2 and TRBJ2-6; 13 bases map to TRBD2. Per germline, CDR1 LGHNA and CDR2 YNFKEQ. The V segment lost 0 bases and the J segment 4 bases; nucleotides outside the gene matches: 3. The CDR3 consists of 18 residues. The CDR3 nucleotides read TGTGCCAGCAGCCAAGAAACTAGCGGGAGGGCCGGGGCCAACGTCCTGACTTTC. Protein sequence: CASSQETSGRAGANVLTF.

The chain recombines TRBV7-9 with TRBJ2-2; no clear D. V shed 4 bases and J shed 0 bases, with 6 bases lying between them. Germline CDR1 and CDR2: SEHNR and FQNEAQ (reference sequence). This CDR3 is 14 amino acids long. The CDR3 DNA reads as TGTGCCAGCAGCTCCAGGACGAACACCGGGGAGCTGTTTTTT. Encoded protein: CASSSRTNTGELFF.

This sequence joins TRBV6-1 and TRBJ2-3; the match to TRBD2 covers 7 bases. After removal of 0 bases from V and 1 base from J, the junction contained 1 base not matched to a gene. The germline gives CDR1 MNHNS, CDR2 SASEGT. This CDR3 is 15 amino acids long. The CDR3 region has the DNA TGTGCCAGCAGTGAAGCGGGGGGGGGCACAGATACGCAGTATTTT. Translated, it gives CASSEAGGGTDTQYF.

V and J are TRBV2 and TRBJ2-2, with 8 bases matching TRBD2. The V gene's germline CDR1 is SNHLY and CDR2 FYNNEI. Trimming took 4 bases from V and 5 from J; bases not matched to a gene: 6. This CDR3 has 15 amino acids. The CDR3: CASSGGAGVTGELFF. CDR3 nucleotide sequence: TGTGCCAGCAGTGGAGGAGCGGGAGTTACCGGGGAGCTGTTTTTT.

The gene calls are TRBV18 and TRBJ2-1; tentatively, D is TRBD2 (5 bases). V lost 2 bases and J 9 bases, leaving 11 bases between the germline ends. From germline, CDR1 is KGHSH and CDR2 LQKENI. The CDR3 covers 13 residues. The CDR3 loop reads CASSPSVGSEQFF. As DNA, the CDR3 is TGTGCCAGCTCACCATCAGTGGGGAGTGAGCAGTTCTTC.

The chain combines TRBV28 with TRBJ2-7, with 12 bases identical to TRBD2. The J segment lost 5 bases and the V segment lost 1 base, leaving 9 bases of the junction unmatched. The CDR3 contains 17 residues. In germline, CDR1 is MDHEN, CDR2 SYDVKM. The CDR3 loop is CASSLSPGTSGYNEQYF. DNA of the CDR3: TGTGCCAGCAGTTTATCCCCTGGGACTAGCGGGTACAACGAGCAGTACTTC.

The chain combines TRBV4-3 with TRBJ2-1; D gene ambiguous. The CDR3 loop spans 15 amino acids. Per germline, CDR1 LGHNA and CDR2 YSLEER. Deletions cut 3 bases from V and 2 bases from J, with 11 bases between. The CDR3 here is CASSHEQDTYNEQFF. For the CDR3, the DNA is TGCGCCAGCAGCCACGAGCAGGATACCTACAATGAGCAGTTCTTC.

CDR3 in amino acids: CSASGVEEQYF. The CDR3 nucleotides are TGCAGTGCTAGCGGAGTAGAGGAGCAGTACTTC. V and J are TRBV20-1 and TRBJ2-7, with D unresolved. With 3 bases removed from V and 7 bases from J, the gap between germline ends came to 10 bases. This CDR3 has 11 amino acids. In germline, CDR1 is DFQATT, CDR2 SNEGSKA (reference sequence).

The chain carries TRBV2 and TRBJ2-7, with D possibly being TRBD1 (6 bases). Trimming removed 5 bases from V and 6 bases from J, with 17 bases in between. The CDR3 totals 14 residues. Germline V gene lookup returns CDR1 SNHLY and CDR2 FYNNEI. The CDR3 reads CASSRTQGRFEQYF. Written as DNA, the CDR3 is TGTGCCAGCAGTCGAACGCAGGGGCGTTTCGAGCAGTACTTC.

DNA for the CDR3: TGTGCCATCAGTGAGGGGGGACATACGAAAGAGACCCAGTACTTC. Protein sequence: CAISEGGHTKETQYF. V is TRBV10-3 and J is TRBJ2-5, with D perhaps matching TRBD1 (6 bases). The germline gives CDR1 ENHRY, CDR2 SYGVKD. Deletions cut 2 bases from V and 3 bases from J, with 13 bases between. This CDR3 contains 15 residues.

This clone occurred once. The rearrangement links TRBV10-3 to TRBJ1-1; 8 nucleotides align to TRBD1. This CDR3 is built from 14 residues. Germline V CDR1 and CDR2: ENHRY, SYGVKD. V was pared by 3 bases and J by 3 bases, with 3 bases of the junction left unmatched. The CDR3 region is CAISDRTGHTEAFF. The CDR3, as DNA: TGTGCCATCAGTGATCGGACAGGGCACACTGAAGCTTTCTTT.

V usage is TRBV30 and J usage is TRBJ2-1; the match to TRBD1 covers 9 bases. The V and J ends lost 4 bases and 0 bases, in that order; junction bases with no gene match: 13. This CDR3 is 18 amino acids long. CDR1 is GTSNPN, CDR2 SVGIG, per germline (reference sequence). The CDR3 DNA follows: TGTGCCTGGACTTCACAGGGGGCACCCCTTAGCTCCTACAATGAGCAGTTCTTC. This codes for CAWTSQGAPLSSYNEQFF.

The chain is built from TRBV7-9 and TRBJ2-6, with D possibly TRBD1 on 5 matching bases. The length of the CDR3 is 15 residues. V shed 6 bases and J shed 4 bases, with 13 bases lying between them. The germline CDR1 and CDR2 sequences are SEHNR and FQNEAQ (reference sequence). CDR3 DNA: TGTGCCAGCAGTTTACAGGTCCCCGGGGCCAACGTCCTGACTTTC. Amino acids: CASSLQVPGANVLTF.

The chain joins TRBV29-1 to TRBJ2-3; D uncertain. Germline lookup yields CDR1 SQVTM and CDR2 ANQGSEA. The CDR3 extends over 15 amino acids. The germline V and J ends were trimmed by 7 bases and 0 bases, with 17 bases remaining between them. CDR3: CSAARSAASTDTQYF. CDR3 nucleotides: TGCAGCGCCGCGAGGTCGGCAGCTAGCACAGATACGCAGTATTTT.

The chain is built from TRBV2 and TRBJ2-1; D is unresolved. The CDR3 spans 15 residues. Germline CDR1 reads SNHLY; CDR2 reads FYNNEI. The V gene lost 6 bases and the J gene lost 0 bases, with 12 bases spanning the gap. In nucleotides, the CDR3 is TGTGCCAGCAGCTATAACTCGGGCTCCTACAATGAGCAGTTCTTC. This gives the protein CASSYNSGSYNEQFF. Full variable domain (missing parts from reference TRBV2 and TRBJ2-1): EPEVTQTPSHQVTQMGQEVILRCVPISNHLYFYWYRQILGQKVEFLVSFYNNEISEKSEIFDDQFSVERPDGSNFTLKIRSTKLEDSAMYFCASSYNSGSYNEQFFGPGTRLTVL.

The V gene is TRBV5-5, the J gene TRBJ1-4; D perhaps matches TRBD1 (5 bases). V gave up 6 bases and J gave up 8 bases, with 20 bases separating them. This CDR3 is built from 15 residues. Germline loops: CDR1 SGHKS, CDR2 YYEKEE (reference sequence). CDR3 DNA sequence: TGTGCCAGCAACCCCTTCCCAGGGTTCGAAGAAAAACTGTTTTTT. This encodes CASNPFPGFEEKLFF.

This clone occurred a few times. This chain joins TRBV6-1 and TRBJ1-6; 10 nucleotides align to TRBD1. The CDR3 has 15 amino acids. Per the germline V gene, CDR1 is MNHNS and CDR2 is SASEGT. V was clipped by 5 bases and J by 8 bases; unmatched bases: 6. The CDR3 nucleotides read TGTGCCAGCAGTCGACAGGGGGCTGGCGATTCACCCCTCCACTTT. It translates to CASSRQGAGDSPLHF.

The chain is built from TRBV29-1 and TRBJ1-1; D call uncertain. Germline CDR1 is SQVTM and CDR2 is ANQGSEA. With 0 bases removed from V and 1 base from J, the gap between germline ends came to 9 bases. The CDR3 spans 14 residues. The CDR3 coding sequence is TGCAGCGTTGAAGATATTGCAGGGAACACTGAAGCTTTCTTT. It codes for CSVEDIAGNTEAFF.

As DNA, the CDR3 is TGTGCCAGTAGCCCCGGGGGGCGGCCTGGAAACACCATATATTTT. Its translation: CASSPGGRPGNTIYF. V usage is TRBV19 and J usage is TRBJ1-3, with D perhaps matching TRBD1 (6 bases). Trimming took off 6 bases at V and 2 bases at J, with 14 bases between the two ends. Germline V lookup: CDR1 LNHDA, CDR2 SQIVND (reference sequence). The CDR3 loop spans 15 amino acids.